The clone carrying this T cell receptor (beta chain) came up many times. The antigen is unknown. These data originate in a study of CD8+CD57+ T cells in acquired aplastic anemia. The CDR3 totals 13 residues. The germline CDR1 and CDR2 sequences are SGDLS and YYNGEE. The V gene lost 0 bases and the J gene lost 4 bases, with 8 bases spanning the gap. Genomic DNA, the template, was used for profiling of the TCR beta VDJ and CDR3. TCRdb processed the reads anew with MiXCR; each CDR3 protein has one entry. The profile shows 150,000 to 200,000 distinct CDR3 sequences, around 65% of them singletons. General study points: Both patients and controls carried the same twenty-nine CD8+ CDR3 sequences.

The chain is built from TRBV9 and TRBJ2-7; TRBD2 is a possible D gene (5 bases). This receptor was obtained from a human donor with severe aplastic anemia or a healthy control (not recorded which). Material: sorted CD4+, CD8+, or CD8+CD57+ T cells (not recorded which) from PBMCs. CDR3 region: CASSVDRGYEQYF. The CDR3, as DNA: TGTGCCAGCAGCGTAGACAGAGGGTACGAGCAGTACTTC.